The 30 T cell receptor beta chains reported below all come from one sample, sequenced in a study of T cell clusters in autoimmune cytopenias (dated by TCRdb to about 2019). Sequencer: Illumina MiSeq. Multiplex PCR with a touch-down protocol amplified TRB rearrangements, with the TRB-A and TRB-B primer pools combined in a single tube. TCRdb reprocessed the public reads and reports one entry per CDR3 protein sequence, without DNA. Per the sample table, the count is about 12,000 distinct CDR3 sequences. The top ten constitute around 3.4% of the sample. For each sample, TRB amplification used 250 ng of peripheral blood genomic DNA, equal to approximately 38,000 genome equivalents. The same specimen was also included in a second study, on T cell repertoires in aging, cancer and after chemotherapy.

What was sequenced was peripheral blood. Receptors originate from a human donor in good health.

Frequency places this clonotype as medium-sized. The chain links TRBV19 to TRBJ1-1; TCRdb lists TRBD1, though no DNA is available to test this call. The germline gives CDR1 LNHDA, CDR2 SQIVND (reference sequence). This CDR3 contains 14 residues. The CDR3 protein is CASSIPGLNTEAFF.

The chain is built from TRBV10-3 and TRBJ1-2; TCRdb outputs TRBD1, but without DNA this stays unchecked. The CDR3 length is 16 residues. The germline gives CDR1 ENHRY, CDR2 SYGVKD. The CDR3 reads CAISDPGHPTNYGYTF.

V usage is TRBV12-3 or TRBV12-4 and J usage is TRBJ1-2; the TCRdb call, TRBD1, lacks DNA for checking. The CDR3 covers 17 residues. The CDR3 is CASSLMTGGSANYGYTF.

This clonotype shows up as medium-sized by frequency. The chain uses TRBV6-5 and TRBJ1-2; TCRdb's D call, TRBD1, is unchecked because there is no DNA. This CDR3 comprises 14 residues. CDR1 and CDR2 (germline): MNHEY, SVGAGI. The CDR3 loop reads CASSPGTTKTSYTF.

The chain joins TRBV11-1 to TRBJ2-1; TCRdb designates TRBD1, a call that cannot be tested without DNA. Germline CDR1 SGHAT, CDR2 FQDESV (reference sequence). This CDR3 comprises 17 residues. This CDR3 reads CASSSLGRGSSYNEQFF.

V usage is TRBV5-1 and J usage is TRBJ2-1; TCRdb calls TRBD1, which cannot be checked without DNA. Germline CDR1 SGHRS, CDR2 YFSETQ. CDR3 length equals 15 residues. The CDR3: CASSLGTGRRNEQFF.

V is TRBV10-3 and J is TRBJ1-3; TCRdb's assignment of TRBD1 cannot be checked, as there is no DNA. The CDR3 totals 13 residues. The germline V gene has CDR1 ENHRY and CDR2 SYGVKD. The CDR3: CAIRDSSGNTIYF.

J is TRBJ1-5 and V is TRBV5-5. The CDR3 is 15 amino acids. CDR1 is SGHKS, CDR2 YYEKEE, per germline (reference sequence). CDR3 sequence: CASSLTDYSNQPQHF.

The rearrangement uses TRBV6-5 and TRBJ2-2; absent DNA, TCRdb's TRBD2 call cannot be checked. The germline V gene encodes CDR1 MNHEY and CDR2 SVGAGI. This CDR3 is built from 15 residues. The CDR3 region is CASSYSAENTGELFF.

This clonotype ranks as medium-sized in terms of frequency. The chain joins TRBV6-5 to TRBJ2-1; TCRdb proposes TRBD2, but this gene call is untestable without DNA. Per germline, CDR1 MNHEY and CDR2 SVGAGI. The CDR3 contains 16 residues. Here the CDR3 reads CASSKTSTLSYNEQFF.

This clonotype is identified as medium-sized (0.01 to 0.1%) from frequency. V gene TRBV20-1 combines with J gene TRBJ2-7; lacking DNA, the TRBD2 call made by TCRdb goes unchecked. This CDR3 contains 15 residues. In germline, CDR1 is DFQATT, CDR2 SNEGSKA (reference sequence). CDR3 amino acids: CSAVAEGRNSYEQYF.

The chain carries TRBV19 and TRBJ1-1. The V gene's germline CDR1 is LNHDA and CDR2 SQIVND (reference sequence). The CDR3 contains 14 residues. CDR3: CASSIGGPETEAFF.

This clonotype is deemed medium-sized by its frequency. The chain recombines TRBV12-3 or TRBV12-4 with TRBJ1-2; checking the TCRdb D call of TRBD1 is not possible without DNA. CDR3 length: 15 amino acids. The CDR3 here is CASSPLLRGPSGYTF.

The chain combines TRBV10-3 with TRBJ2-7. CDR1 is ENHRY and CDR2 is SYGVKD in the germline V gene. The CDR3 extends over 14 amino acids. The CDR3 sequence: CAISRRLDVYEQYF.

The chain employs TRBV27 and TRBJ2-7; TCRdb lists TRBD2, though no DNA is available to test this call. The germline CDR1 and CDR2 sequences are MNHEY and SMNVEV (reference sequence). This CDR3 is built from 13 residues. CDR3 region: CASMSGAGGEQYF.

The chain carries TRBV28 and TRBJ1-5; TCRdb names TRBD1, which stays unverified in the absence of DNA. The CDR3 sequence is 18 residues long. Germline V gene lookup returns CDR1 MDHEN and CDR2 SYDVKM. CDR3 protein: CASSFHHSTVILNQPQHF.

The chain couples TRBV6-4 to TRBJ2-1; TCRdb designates TRBD2, a call that cannot be tested without DNA. The CDR3 length is 15 residues. Germline lookup yields CDR1 MRHNA and CDR2 SNTAGT. The CDR3 here is CASSEVAGQYNEQFF.

Frequency places this clonotype as medium-sized. V gene TRBV19 combines with J gene TRBJ2-7; TCRdb's D call of TRBD1 is untestable without DNA. The CDR3 loop spans 16 amino acids. Per germline, CDR1 LNHDA and CDR2 SQIVND (reference sequence). CDR3 sequence: CASSTPGQRDTYEQYF.

The chain employs TRBV6-5 and TRBJ1-1. CDR3 length: 14 amino acids. Germline assignment: CDR1 MNHEY and CDR2 SVGAGI. The CDR3 loop reads CASSWGEGNTEAFF.

The chain is built from TRBV19 and TRBJ1-1; TCRdb returns TRBD1, unconfirmable since there is no DNA. This CDR3 has 13 residues. Germline V CDR1 and CDR2: LNHDA, SQIVND (reference sequence). The CDR3 sequence: CASRTGQNTEAFF.

This chain joins TRBV7-2 and TRBJ1-2. The length of the CDR3 is 12 residues. CDR1 SGHTA and CDR2 FQGNSA come from the germline V gene. CDR3 in amino acids: CASSSTSGGYTF. Full variable domain (remainder filled in from reference TRBV7-2 and TRBJ1-2): GAGVSQSPSNKVTEKGKDVELRCDPISGHTALYWYRQSLGQGLEFLIYFQGNSAPDKSGLPSDRFSAERTGGSVSTLTIQRTQQEDSAVYLCASSSTSGGYTFGSGTRLTVV.

This clonotype is labeled medium-sized (0.01 to 0.1%) based on frequency. The gene calls are TRBV12-3 or TRBV12-4 and TRBJ2-7; TCRdb's D call, TRBD1, is unchecked because there is no DNA. This CDR3 is 14 amino acids long. CDR3 region: CASSPGHPSYEQYF.

CDR3 residues: CASSSLRQPLYEQYF. V and J are TRBV11-2 and TRBJ2-7; checking the TCRdb D call of TRBD1 is not possible without DNA. This CDR3 has 15 amino acids. From germline, CDR1 is SGHAT and CDR2 FQNNGV.

This clonotype is deemed medium-sized by its frequency. V usage is TRBV7-2 and J usage is TRBJ2-1; TCRdb calls TRBD1, which cannot be checked without DNA. Per germline, CDR1 SGHTA and CDR2 FQGNSA. The CDR3 spans 16 residues. This chain's CDR3 is CASSPPGGSSYNEQFF.

Here the CDR3 reads CSARDQDGVNQPQHF. The chain joins TRBV20-1 to TRBJ1-5. This CDR3 contains 15 residues. The V gene's germline CDR1 is DFQATT and CDR2 SNEGSKA (reference sequence).

This clonotype is called medium-sized (0.01 to 0.1%) based on its frequency. V is TRBV18 and J is TRBJ1-1. The CDR3 contains 14 residues. CDR1 is KGHSH and CDR2 is LQKENI in the germline V gene. CDR3 loop: CASSPNQLNTEAFF.

This chain connects TRBV7-2 to TRBJ2-1; TCRdb indicates TRBD1, and absent DNA this call remains unverified. Germline lookup yields CDR1 SGHTA and CDR2 FQGNSA. The length of the CDR3 is 15 residues. CDR3 region: CASSRGGLHSNEQFF. Full variable domain (remainder filled in from reference TRBV7-2 and TRBJ2-1): GAGVSQSPSNKVTEKGKDVELRCDPISGHTALYWYRQSLGQGLEFLIYFQGNSAPDKSGLPSDRFSAERTGGSVSTLTIQRTQQEDSAVYLCASSRGGLHSNEQFFGPGTRLTVL.

This clonotype is medium-sized by frequency. The chain has TRBV7-3 and TRBJ2-1; there is no DNA to check the TCRdb D call of TRBD2. In germline, CDR1 is SGHTA, CDR2 FQGTGA. The CDR3 is 15 residues long. CDR3 region: CASSESGTSGGEQFF.

This clonotype ranks as medium-sized in terms of frequency. The chain combines TRBV19 with TRBJ1-2. Germline CDR1 LNHDA, CDR2 SQIVND (reference sequence). This CDR3 has 13 amino acids. The CDR3 sequence is CASSYGQNYGYTF.

This chain connects TRBV20-1 to TRBJ2-5; TCRdb calls TRBD2, which cannot be checked without DNA. There are 19 residues in the CDR3. CDR1 is DFQATT, CDR2 SNEGSKA, per germline (reference sequence). The CDR3 reads CSAKALGGGASHLGETQYF.